The sequence of this TCR beta chain was determined in a study of T cell repertoires in cytomegalovirus infection (dated by TCRdb to between 2019 and 2020). About the study as a whole: Recently identified HLA-C-restricted CMV epitopes, whose presentation resists viral immunomodulation, were targeted by peptide stimulations together with well-studied HLA-B-restricted epitopes. Because public TCR beta signatures pointed to carriage of CMV infection together with the matching HLA type, the HLA type of each donor mattered for the analysis.

V trim: 5 bases; J trim: 4 bases; unmatched bases: 11. CDR1 and CDR2 are drawn from the germline V gene (reference sequence): LNHDA, SQIVND. Including the terminal cysteine and phenylalanine, the CDR3 comprises 16 residues. Only the CDR3 region is kept as DNA, spanning 48 bases read in frame from base 1. As for this clonotype: Its target antigen remains unknown. Per-nucleotide qualities are absent, and no much larger clonotype sits a single base away.

TCRdb records Illumina HiSeq 1500 as the sequencer. TCRdb's own reprocessing of the public reads used fastp at Q25 and MiXCR and kept productive beta chains. Every CDR3 protein is listed once, alongside the most common genes and DNA of its rows. Here the sample has some 310,000 distinct CDR3 sequences; around a quarter occur a single time. Together, the top ten hold approximately 12% of the sample. Paper-wide results and their limitations: The ex vivo response was dominated by HLA-C-restricted CMV-specific TCR beta clonotypes, which also provided the single most frequent clonotype in two of eight donors. Cumulative frequency of public TCR beta family members discriminated carriers of CMV infection plus the relevant HLA type in this cohort and an independent 352-donor cohort.

In the paper's terms, the treatment or condition label means: in vitro stimulation with specific CMV peptide epitopes to enrich CMV-specific T cells. The receptor chain draws on TRBV19 and TRBJ2-1; the central 7 bases match TRBD2. The TCR was taken from a human donor in good health (CMV status not recorded). Some clones in this sample may be carry-over from other donors' samples. Sequenced material: cultured PBMCs, taken from culture after CMV antigen stimulation. The CDR3 region reads CASSPRTLAIYNEQFF. Here is the DNA: TGTGCCAGTAGTCCCCGTACACTAGCGATATACAATGAGCAGTTCTTC.